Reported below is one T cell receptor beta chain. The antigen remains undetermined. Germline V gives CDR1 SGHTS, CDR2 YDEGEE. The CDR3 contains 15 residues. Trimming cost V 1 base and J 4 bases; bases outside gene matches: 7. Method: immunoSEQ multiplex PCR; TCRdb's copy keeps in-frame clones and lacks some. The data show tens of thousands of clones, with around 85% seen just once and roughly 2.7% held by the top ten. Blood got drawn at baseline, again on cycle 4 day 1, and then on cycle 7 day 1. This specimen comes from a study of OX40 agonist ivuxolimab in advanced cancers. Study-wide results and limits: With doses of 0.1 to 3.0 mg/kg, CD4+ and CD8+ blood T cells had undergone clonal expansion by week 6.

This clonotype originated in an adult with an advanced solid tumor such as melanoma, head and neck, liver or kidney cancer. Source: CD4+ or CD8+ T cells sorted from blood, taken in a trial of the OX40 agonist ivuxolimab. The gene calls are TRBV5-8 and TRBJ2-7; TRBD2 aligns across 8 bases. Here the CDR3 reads CASSLLTSGSYEQYF. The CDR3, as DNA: TGTGCCAGCAGCTTGCTAACTAGCGGTTCTTACGAGCAGTACTTC.